Below, one TCR beta chain is given with its context. The antigen is unknown. Germline CDR1 reads MNHEY; CDR2 reads SMNVEV (reference sequence). V shed 6 bases, J shed 6 bases, and the junction held 6 bases outside the gene matches. The CDR3 consists of 15 residues. This specimen belongs to a study of shared clonotypes between healthy human individuals. General study findings and limits: A few donors had about 5.1% of their naive CD4 clonotypes in common. Sequencing depth was expected to affect clonotype sharing among donors.

Repertoires were generated with immunoSEQ multiplex PCR, while TCRdb's copy carries only in-frame clones and drops some. The table records around 300,000 clones, around 87% of them present only once. The chain carries TRBV27 and TRBJ2-2, with 11 bases lining up with TRBD1. The sample was memory CD8+ T cells sorted from blood. Regarding subset: CD45RO+ cells pooled with CCR7-negative TemRA cells. This receptor was taken from a man in his late teens or twenties in good health. The CDR3 DNA reads TGTGCCAGCAGCAGACGGACAGGGGGCCCCGGGGAGCTGTTTTTT. Translating it yields CASSRRTGGPGELFF.